A single sample is the source of the 3 T cell receptor beta chains below, sequenced in a study of control samples from healthy donors and cancer patients. Here immunoSEQ multiplex PCR was the method, and the copy in TCRdb shows in-frame clones only, minus some. The sample holds about 40,000 clones, roughly nine tenths seen once. Sequencing input: blood. These receptors were obtained from a woman aged 50 to 60 in good health.

This clone has just one count. V is TRBV6-2 or TRBV6-3 and J is TRBJ1-5; D call uncertain. Trimming cost V 2 bases and J 9 bases, with 5 bases left between them. The CDR3 runs to 11 residues. The germline V gene has CDR1 MNHEY and CDR2 SVGEGT. The CDR3 region is CASSYGGPQHF. The CDR3 nucleotides are TGTGCCAGCAGTTACGGAGGGCCCCAGCATTTT.

The CDR3 DNA is TGTGCCAGCAGCTTGGGGGGATATCAGCCCCAGCATTTT. This sequence encodes CASSLGGYQPQHF. The V call is TRBV5-6, the J call TRBJ1-5; the D is unclear. CDR1 is SGHDT and CDR2 is YYEEEE in the germline V gene. The CDR3 is made up of 13 amino acids. V was pared by 0 bases and J by 5 bases, with 6 bases between.

The chain combines TRBV7-9 with TRBJ2-5; D is possibly TRBD1 (6 bases). The germline gives CDR1 SEHNR, CDR2 FQNEAQ (reference sequence). V was clipped by 5 bases and J by 1 base, with 8 bases between them. The CDR3 spans 13 residues. CDR3 bases: TGTGCCAGCAGCAGACAGGTCCAAGAGACCCAGTACTTC. The encoded protein is CASSRQVQETQYF.